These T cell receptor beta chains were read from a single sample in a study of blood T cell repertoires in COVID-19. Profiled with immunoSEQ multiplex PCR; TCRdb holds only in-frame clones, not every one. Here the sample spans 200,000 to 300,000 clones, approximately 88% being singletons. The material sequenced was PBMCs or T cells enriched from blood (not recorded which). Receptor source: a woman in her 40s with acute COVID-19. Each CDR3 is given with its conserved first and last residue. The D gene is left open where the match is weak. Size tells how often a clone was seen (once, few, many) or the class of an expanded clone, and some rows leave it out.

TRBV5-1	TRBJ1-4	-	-	TGCGCCAGCAGTCGAGAGGGAGGAAGGGAAAAACTGTTTTTT	CASSREGGREKLFF
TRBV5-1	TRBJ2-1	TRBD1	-	TGCGCCAGCAGCTTTAGTGGGACAGGGTATAGTGAGCAGTTCTTC	CASSFSGTGYSEQFF
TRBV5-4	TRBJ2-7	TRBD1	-	TGTGCCAGCAGTAGGGGACAGGGACCTGACGAGCAGTACTTC	CASSRGQGPDEQYF
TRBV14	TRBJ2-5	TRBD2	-	TGTGCCAGCAGTCAGGGACTAGCGATCGAGGAGACCCAGTACTTC	CASSQGLAIEETQYF
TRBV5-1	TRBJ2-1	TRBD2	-	TGCGCCAGCAGCCGGACTAGCGGGGGGCACAATGAGCAGTTCTTC	CASSRTSGGHNEQFF
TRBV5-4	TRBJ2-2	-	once	TGTGCCAGCAGCCGGAATGGACTTGCCGGGGAGCTGTTTTTT	CASSRNGLAGELFF
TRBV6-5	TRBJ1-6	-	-	TGTGCCAGCAGTTACTCGACCGGGGGAGGGTCACCCCTCCACTTT	CASSYSTGGGSPLHF
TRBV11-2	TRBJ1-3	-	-	TGTGCCAGCAGTCGCACACGACAACTTGGAAACACCATATATTTT	CASSRTRQLGNTIYF
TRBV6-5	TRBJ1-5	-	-	TGTGCCAGCAACGAGCGTCAGCCCCAGCATTTT	CASNERQPQHF
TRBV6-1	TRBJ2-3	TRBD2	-	TGTGCCAGCAGTGAAGGGTTGGGACTAGCGGGAGTCGCCCCAGATACGCAGTATTTT	CASSEGLGLAGVAPDTQYF
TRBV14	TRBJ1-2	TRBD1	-	TGTGCCAGCAGCCAGGTGACAGGGGACTATGGCTACACCTTC	CASSQVTGDYGYTF
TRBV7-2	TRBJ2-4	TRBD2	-	TGTGCCAGCAGCCCCCGGACTAGGGAAAACATTCAGTACTTC	CASSPRTRENIQYF
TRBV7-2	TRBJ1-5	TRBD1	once	TGTGCCAGCAGCCCTAGACAGGGTCCTCAGCCCCAGCATTTT	CASSPRQGPQPQHF
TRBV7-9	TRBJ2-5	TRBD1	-	TGTGCCAGCAGCTTAAAAGGGTCAGGGGGAGAGACCCAGTACTTC	CASSLKGSGGETQYF
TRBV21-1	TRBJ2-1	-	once	TGTGCCAGCAGCACCCCGGGACTAAACACAGATGAGCAGTTCTTC	CASSTPGLNTDEQFF
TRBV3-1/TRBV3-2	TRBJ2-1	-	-	TGTGCCAGCAGCCAAGGCCAGGGGAGGGTCGAGCAGTTCTTC	CASSQGQGRVEQFF
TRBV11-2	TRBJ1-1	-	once	TGTGCCAGCAGCATACAGGGACACCTGACTGAAGCTTTCTTT	CASSIQGHLTEAFF
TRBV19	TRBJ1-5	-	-	TGTGCCAGTACCGATGACAGGTGGACCGCGAGGGCCCAGCATTTT	CASTDDRWTARAQHF
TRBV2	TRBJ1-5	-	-	TGTGCCAGCACCGGGCAGGGAGGTAATAGCAATCAGCCCCAGCATTTT	CASTGQGGNSNQPQHF
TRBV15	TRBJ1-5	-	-	TGTGCCACCAGCAGGGGTATAGTCTCAGGCCCTCTGCGGCCCCAGCATTTT	CATSRGIVSGPLRPQHF
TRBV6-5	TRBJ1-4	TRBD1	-	TGTGCCAGCAGTCATAGACAGGGAAGGAATGAAAAACTGTTTTTT	CASSHRQGRNEKLFF
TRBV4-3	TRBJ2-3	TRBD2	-	TGCGCCAGCAGTCCGCTACCCGGGACTAGCGCGATAGATACGCAGTATTTT	CASSPLPGTSAIDTQYF